The 4 T cell receptor beta chains given below trace back to one sample, sequenced in a study of shared clonotypes between healthy human individuals. Assay used: immunoSEQ multiplex PCR; TCRdb lists only in-frame clones, some missing. The data show 950,000 to 1,300,000 clones, roughly 80% seen once. The sequencing sample was made of memory CD4+ T cells sorted from blood. Subset in this sample: CD45RA-negative fraction. The origin of the receptors is a man younger than 35 in good health.

The chain couples TRBV7-2 to TRBJ2-2, with 9 bases lining up with TRBD2. V shed 4 bases, J shed 2 bases, and the junction held 5 bases outside the gene matches. Germline V gives CDR1 SGHTA, CDR2 FQGNSA. There are 16 residues in the CDR3. CDR3 sequence: CASSSRLAANTGELFF. The CDR3 DNA sequence: TGTGCCAGCAGCTCCCGACTAGCGGCTAACACCGGGGAGCTGTTTTTT.

This chain uses TRBV25-1 with TRBJ2-3, with D possibly matching TRBD1 (6 bases). Between the trimmed V and J ends, which lost 7 bases and 1 base, there was a span of 15 bases. CDR3 length equals 15 residues. The germline CDR1 and CDR2 sequences are MGHDK and SYGVNS. CDR3 region: CASTPGGRRTDTQYF. In DNA form, the CDR3 reads TGTGCCAGCACCCCTGGGGGCCGCCGCACAGATACGCAGTATTTT. The whole variable domain, filled in from reference TRBV25-1 and TRBJ2-3, reads EADIYQTPRYLVIGTGKKITLECSQTMGHDKMYWYQQDPGMELHLIHYSYGVNSTEKGDLSSESTVSRIRTEHFPLTLESARPSHTSQYLCASTPGGRRTDTQYFGPGTRLTVL.

The chain recombines TRBV7-2 with TRBJ2-3; possibly TRBD1 or TRBD2 for D (5 bases each). The CDR3 is 17 amino acids. The germline V gene has CDR1 SGHTA and CDR2 FQGNSA. The germline V and J ends were trimmed by 2 bases and 3 bases, with 18 bases remaining between them. The CDR3 here is CASSLRGHGMGTDTQYF. CDR3 nucleotide sequence: TGTGCCAGCAGCTTACGGGGCCATGGGATGGGTACAGATACGCAGTATTTT.

This clone was recorded once. The chain joins TRBV7-9 to TRBJ2-3; 8 bases map to TRBD1. V trimming: 5 bases; J trimming: 5 bases; junction bases outside the gene matches: 9. CDR1 and CDR2 (germline): SEHNR, FQNEAQ (reference sequence). The CDR3 is made up of 15 amino acids. CDR3 region: CASSPDRAEGDTQYF. CDR3 DNA sequence: TGTGCCAGCAGCCCGGACAGGGCCGAAGGAGATACGCAGTATTTT. The variable domain in full, completed from reference TRBV7-9 and TRBJ2-3, reads DTGVSQNPRHKITKRGQNVTFRCDPISEHNRLYWYRQTLGQGPEFLTYFQNEAQLEKSRLLSDRFSAERPKGSFSTLEIQRTEQGDSAMYLCASSPDRAEGDTQYFGPGTRLTVL.